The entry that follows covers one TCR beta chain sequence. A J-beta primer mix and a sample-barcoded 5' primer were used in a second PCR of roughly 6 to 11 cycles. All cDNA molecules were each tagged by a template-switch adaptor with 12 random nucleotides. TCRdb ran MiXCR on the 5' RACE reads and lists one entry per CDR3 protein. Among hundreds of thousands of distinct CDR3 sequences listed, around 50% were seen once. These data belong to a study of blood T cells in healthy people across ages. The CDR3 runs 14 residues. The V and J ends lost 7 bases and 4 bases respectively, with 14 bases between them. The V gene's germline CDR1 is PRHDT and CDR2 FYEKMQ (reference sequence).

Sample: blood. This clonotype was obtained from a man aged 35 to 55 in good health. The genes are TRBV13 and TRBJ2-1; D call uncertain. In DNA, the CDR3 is TGTGCCAGCACCCCACTGGACCGGTACAATGAGCAGTTCTTC. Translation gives CASTPLDRYNEQFF. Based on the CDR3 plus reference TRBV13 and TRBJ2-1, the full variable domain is AAGVIQSPRHLIKEKRETATLKCYPIPRHDTVYWYQQGPGQDPQFLISFYEKMQSDKGSIPDRFSAQQFSDYHSELNMSSLELGDSALYFCASTPLDRYNEQFFGPGTRLTVL.